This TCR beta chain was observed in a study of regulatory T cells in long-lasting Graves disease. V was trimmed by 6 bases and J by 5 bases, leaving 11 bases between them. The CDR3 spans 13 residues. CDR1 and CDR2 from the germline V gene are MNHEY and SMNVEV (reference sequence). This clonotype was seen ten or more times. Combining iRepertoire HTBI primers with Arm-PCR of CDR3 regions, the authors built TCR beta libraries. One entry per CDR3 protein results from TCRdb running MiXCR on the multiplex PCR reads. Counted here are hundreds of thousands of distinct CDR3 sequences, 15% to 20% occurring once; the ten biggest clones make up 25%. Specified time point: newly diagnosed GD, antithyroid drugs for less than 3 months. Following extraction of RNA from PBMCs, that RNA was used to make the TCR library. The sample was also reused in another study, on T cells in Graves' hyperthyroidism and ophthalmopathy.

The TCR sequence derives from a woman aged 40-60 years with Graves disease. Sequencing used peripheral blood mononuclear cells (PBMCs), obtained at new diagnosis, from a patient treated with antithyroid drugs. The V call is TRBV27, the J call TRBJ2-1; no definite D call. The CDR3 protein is CASSATPNNEQFF. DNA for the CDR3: TGTGCCAGCAGCGCCACCCCGAACAATGAGCAGTTCTTC.